The 3 T cell receptor beta chains below come from one sample, sequenced in a study of blood T cell repertoires in COVID-19. Assay used: immunoSEQ multiplex PCR; TCRdb lists only in-frame clones, some missing. The profile shows approximately 180,000 clones, 85% to 90% of them singletons. The sample taken for sequencing was peripheral blood. The receptors originated from a man between 40 and 49 years old with active or convalescent COVID-19.

The chain employs TRBV5-8 and TRBJ2-7; TRBD1 might be the D (6 bases). Germline V gives CDR1 SGHTS, CDR2 YDEGEE. The CDR3 consists of 15 residues. The V gene lost 2 bases and the J gene lost 1 base, with 13 bases spanning the gap. The CDR3 DNA is TGTGCCAGCAGCTTAAGCTTGGACAGATCCTACGAGCAGTACTTC. It yields the protein CASSLSLDRSYEQYF. The entire variable domain, with the rest obtained from reference TRBV5-8 and TRBJ2-7, is as follows: EAGVTQSPTHLIKTRGQQATLRCSPISGHTSVYWYQQALGLGLQFLLWYDEGEERNRGNFPPRFSGRQFPNYSSELNVNALELEDSALYLCASSLSLDRSYEQYFGPGTRLTVT.

V is TRBV9 and J is TRBJ1-1; the D is unclear. V was cut by 4 bases and J by 5 bases, with 15 bases left in between. Germline values: CDR1 SGDLS, CDR2 YYNGEE. The CDR3 is made up of 14 amino acids. The CDR3 reads CASSPRVGWTEAFF. For the CDR3, the DNA is TGTGCCAGCAGCCCCCGGGTTGGTTGGACTGAAGCTTTCTTT.

The gene calls are TRBV10-2 and TRBJ2-3, with 11 positions matching TRBD2. The CDR3 loop spans 16 amino acids. The trim removed 2 bases at V and 7 bases at J, leaving 8 bases unmatched. The germline CDR1 and CDR2 sequences are WSHSY and SAAADI. The CDR3 protein is CASSEATSGRWYTQYF. The DNA of the CDR3 is TGCGCCAGCAGTGAGGCTACTAGCGGGAGATGGTATACGCAGTATTTT.